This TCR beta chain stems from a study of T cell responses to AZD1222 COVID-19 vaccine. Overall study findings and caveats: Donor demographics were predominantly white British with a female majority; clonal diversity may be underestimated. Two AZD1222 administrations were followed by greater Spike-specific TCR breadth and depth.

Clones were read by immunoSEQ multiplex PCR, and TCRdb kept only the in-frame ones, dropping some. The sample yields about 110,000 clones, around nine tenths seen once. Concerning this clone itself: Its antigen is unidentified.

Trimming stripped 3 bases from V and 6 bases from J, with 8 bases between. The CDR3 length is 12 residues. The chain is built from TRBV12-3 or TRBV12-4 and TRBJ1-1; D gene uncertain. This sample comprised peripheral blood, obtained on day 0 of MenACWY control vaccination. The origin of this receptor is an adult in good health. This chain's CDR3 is CASSFDNPEAFF. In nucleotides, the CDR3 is TGTGCCAGCAGTTTTGACAACCCTGAAGCTTTCTTT.